This T cell receptor beta chain originates from a study of glioma-infiltrating T cells. Using RNA template, CDR3s of TCR alpha and beta were amplified with iRepertoire arm-PCR. One entry per CDR3 protein results from TCRdb running MiXCR on the multiplex PCR reads. In the table there are around 390,000 distinct CDR3 sequences, 41% of which are singletons. The table lists this clonotype with many counts. The V gene's germline CDR1 is MNHNS and CDR2 SASEGT. The CDR3 spans 16 residues. V lost 4 bases and J lost 6; bases outside the gene matches: 8. The sequencing input was glioma tissue, nonneoplastic brain tissue, or PBMCs (not recorded which). The sequence was obtained from a human donor with low-grade glioma or glioblastoma, undergoing nonglioma brain surgery, or in good health (not recorded which). The chain uses TRBV6-1 and TRBJ2-3; 12 bases match TRBD2. CDR3 sequence: CASSGRLAGVWDTQYF. In DNA form, the CDR3 reads TGTGCCAGCAGTGGTCGACTAGCGGGAGTGTGGGATACGCAGTATTTT.